This TCR beta chain is from a study of blood T cells in healthy people across ages. The wider study: About one barcoded beta molecule per two T cells came from capture by template switching.

Each individual donor underwent a draw of 8.5 to 10 milliliters of peripheral blood. A second PCR, run for roughly 7 to 11 cycles, used a sample-barcoded 5' primer plus a J-beta primer mix. TCRdb used MiXCR to reprocess the 5' RACE reads, holding one entry per CDR3 protein. The sample holds hundreds of thousands of distinct CDR3 sequences; approximately 50% are singletons and the top ten take 30% to 40%. Study-level points and caveats: Naive T cell percentage strongly correlated with TCR beta diversity.

This clonotype was counted a few times. Its antigen is still unknown. Sequenced sample: blood. The source is a man between 60 and 75 years old in good health.

The CDR3 sequence: CASSLVLGADTQYF. The CDR3 DNA sequence: TGTGCCAGCAGCTTAGTACTAGGGGCAGATACGCAGTATTTT. V gene TRBV7-2 combines with J gene TRBJ2-3; either TRBD1 or TRBD2 may supply D (5 bases each). CDR1 SGHTA and CDR2 FQGNSA come from the germline V gene. The CDR3 sequence is 14 residues long. Trimming stripped 1 base from V and 4 bases from J, with 9 bases between.